These T cell receptor beta chains were read from a single sample in a study of CD8+CD57+ T cells in acquired aplastic anemia. TCRdb ran MiXCR on the reads and lists one entry per CDR3 protein. The sample lists roughly 250,000 distinct CDR3 sequences, roughly half occurring once. The sequenced material came from sorted CD4+, CD8+, or CD8+CD57+ T cells (not recorded which) from PBMCs. These receptors were collected from a human donor with aplastic anemia. Each CDR3 is given with its conserved first and last residue. The D gene is left open where the match is weak. Some rows mark clone size as missing; the rest say once, few, many or name a class of expanded clone.

j_gene	abundance	v_gene	d_gene	CDR3aa	CDR3nt
TRBJ1-4	NA	TRBV2	NA	CASSGLLGSENEKLFF	TGTGCCAGCAGTGGCCTTCTCGGGTCGGAGAATGAAAAACTGTTTTTT
TRBJ1-1	NA	TRBV10-1	TRBD1	CAIREAGGIGDTEAFF	TGTGCCATCCGGGAGGCAGGGGGCATAGGGGACACTGAAGCTTTCTTT
TRBJ1-6	many	TRBV20-1	NA	CSAGATQPLHF	TGCAGTGCTGGGGCGACCCAACCCCTCCACTTT
TRBJ2-2	many	TRBV7-9	NA	CASSLVVSTGELFF	TGTGCCAGCAGCTTAGTGGTTAGCACCGGGGAGCTGTTTTTT
TRBJ1-2	NA	TRBV5-6	NA	CASSQGRPAEGYTF	TGTGCCAGCAGCCAGGGACGGCCCGCGGAGGGCTACACCTTC
TRBJ2-2	NA	TRBV24-1	NA	CATSATGELFF	TGTGCCACCAGTGCGACAGGGGAGCTGTTTTTT
TRBJ2-5	NA	TRBV11-1	TRBD2	CASSITSGGAWETQYF	TGTGCCAGCAGCATTACTAGCGGGGGGGCCTGGGAGACCCAGTACTTC
TRBJ2-1	many	TRBV4-2	TRBD2	CASSQDLAGGRNEQFF	TGTGCCAGCAGCCAAGATCTAGCGGGGGGGCGTAATGAGCAGTTCTTC
TRBJ2-2	NA	TRBV19	NA	CASSMGVGTGELFF	TGTGCCAGTAGTATGGGGGTCGGGACCGGGGAGCTGTTTTTT
TRBJ1-6	many	TRBV7-9	TRBD1	CASRGGPGQGTSPLHF	TGTGCCAGCAGAGGGGGCCCGGGACAGGGCACTTCACCCCTCCACTTT
TRBJ2-5	once	TRBV20-1	NA	CSALYQETQYF	TGCAGTGCTTTGTACCAAGAGACCCAGTACTTC
TRBJ2-7	many	TRBV6-6	NA	CASHLRERSGEQYF	TGTGCCAGCCATTTAAGAGAAAGATCAGGCGAGCAGTACTTC
TRBJ2-5	NA	TRBV5-6	TRBD2	CASSRGTSGLWETQYF	TGTGCCAGCAGCCGCGGGACTAGCGGGCTCTGGGAGACCCAGTACTTC
TRBJ2-1	NA	TRBV15	TRBD2	CANLLTGLAGVTSYNEQFF	TGTGCCAATCTTCTGACGGGACTAGCGGGAGTAACGTCCTACAATGAGCAGTTCTTC
TRBJ2-3	NA	TRBV7-2	NA	CASSCIDTQYF	TGTGCCAGCAGCTGCATAGATACGCAGTATTTT
TRBJ2-1	many	TRBV29-1	NA	CSVEPTEEQFF	TGCAGCGTTGAGCCCACAGAAGAGCAGTTCTTC
TRBJ2-7	NA	TRBV29-1	NA	CSSLWSSYEQYF	TGCAGCAGTTTATGGTCATCCTACGAGCAGTACTTC
TRBJ1-2	NA	TRBV5-4	NA	CASRTQPHSADGYTF	TGTGCCAGCAGAACTCAGCCCCACTCCGCCGATGGCTACACCTTC
TRBJ1-1	few	TRBV30	NA	CAYRPPGQKNTEAFF	TGTGCCTATCGTCCACCGGGACAAAAGAACACTGAAGCTTTCTTT
TRBJ1-2	many	TRBV6-2/TRBV6-3	NA	CASSLGSIYGYTF	TGTGCCAGCAGTTTAGGGAGCATCTATGGCTACACCTTC
TRBJ2-3	NA	TRBV27	NA	CASSPTRDTDTQYF	TGTGCCAGCAGCCCCACTAGAGACACAGATACGCAGTATTTT
TRBJ2-7	NA	TRBV7-9	TRBD2	CVSSFAGGAFEQYF	TGTGTCAGCAGCTTTGCGGGGGGGGCCTTCGAGCAGTACTTC
TRBJ2-3	NA	TRBV10-2	NA	CASSASASPSTDTQYF	TGCGCCAGCAGTGCTTCGGCTAGCCCGAGCACAGATACGCAGTATTTT
TRBJ2-7	few	TRBV28	NA	CASSFRATLPYEQYF	TGTGCCAGCAGTTTCAGGGCTACGCTCCCCTACGAGCAGTACTTC
TRBJ1-1	once	TRBV7-3	NA	CASSLNSMNTEAFF	TGTGCCAGCAGCTTAAACTCAATGAACACTGAAGCTTTCTTT
TRBJ2-2	NA	TRBV6-5	TRBD2	CASSLLAGDTGELFF	TGTGCCAGCAGTTTACTAGCGGGGGACACCGGGGAGCTGTTTTTT
TRBJ2-7	few	TRBV5-1	TRBD2	CASSLGDYYEQYF	TGCGCCAGCAGCTTGGGGGACTACTACGAGCAGTACTTC
TRBJ2-5	few	TRBV6-6	NA	CASSSEPYRPEETQYF	TGTGCCAGCAGTTCAGAGCCTTACCGCCCGGAAGAGACCCAGTACTTC
TRBJ2-7	NA	TRBV20-1	TRBD1	CSAPGQPFTYEQYF	TGCAGTGCCCCGGGACAGCCTTTTACTTACGAGCAGTACTTC
TRBJ2-1	NA	TRBV9	TRBD2	CASSASGEAYNEQFF	TGTGCCAGCAGCGCTAGCGGGGAGGCCTACAATGAGCAGTTCTTC
TRBJ2-7	few	TRBV2	NA	CASRGYEQHF	TGTGCCAGCAGAGGTTACGAGCAGCACTTC
TRBJ2-3	few	TRBV7-9	NA	CASSLRGLADTQYF	TGTGCCAGCAGCTTAAGGGGCTTGGCAGATACGCAGTATTTT
TRBJ2-7	NA	TRBV27	NA	CASSYRVGYEQYF	TGTGCCAGCAGTTACAGGGTGGGCTACGAGCAGTACTTC
TRBJ2-7	NA	TRBV6-5	NA	CASKRRGSYEQYF	TGTGCCAGCAAGAGACGGGGATCCTACGAGCAGTACTTC
TRBJ2-1	NA	TRBV4-3	NA	CASSPDLGFSSYNEQFF	TGCGCCAGCAGCCCTGATTTGGGCTTTAGCTCCTACAATGAGCAGTTCTTC
TRBJ2-7	NA	TRBV11-1	TRBD1	CASSPRQGADEQYF	TGTGCCAGCAGCCCGAGACAGGGGGCGGACGAGCAGTACTTC
TRBJ2-3	NA	TRBV29-1	TRBD1	CSVEGGTGADTQYF	TGCAGCGTTGAGGGGGGGACAGGGGCAGATACGCAGTATTTT
TRBJ2-2	NA	TRBV18	NA	CASSPADRPNTGGLFF	TGTGCCAGCTCACCCGCGGACAGGCCCAACACCGGGGGGCTGTTTTTT
TRBJ2-7	many	TRBV7-9	NA	CASSPQGEQYF	TGTGCCAGCAGCCCCCAAGGCGAGCAGTACTTC
TRBJ2-1	NA	TRBV15	NA	CATSSESTGINEQFF	TGTGCCACCAGCAGTGAGTCTACCGGGATCAATGAGCAGTTCTTC
TRBJ2-3	NA	TRBV6-2/TRBV6-3	NA	CASRGLQKLTTDTQYF	TGTGCCAGCAGAGGTCTCCAGAAGTTAACCACAGATACGCAGTATTTT
TRBJ2-7	many	TRBV20-1	NA	CSAPPKGFGVGYEQYF	TGCAGTGCTCCCCCCAAGGGGTTCGGGGTAGGCTACGAGCAGTACTTC
TRBJ2-7	NA	TRBV29-1	TRBD1	CSVPGQGIYEQYF	TGCAGCGTTCCGGGACAGGGTATTTACGAGCAGTACTTC
TRBJ2-7	few	TRBV30	TRBD1	CAWDGQGYFDEQYF	TGTGCCTGGGATGGACAGGGCTATTTCGACGAGCAGTACTTC